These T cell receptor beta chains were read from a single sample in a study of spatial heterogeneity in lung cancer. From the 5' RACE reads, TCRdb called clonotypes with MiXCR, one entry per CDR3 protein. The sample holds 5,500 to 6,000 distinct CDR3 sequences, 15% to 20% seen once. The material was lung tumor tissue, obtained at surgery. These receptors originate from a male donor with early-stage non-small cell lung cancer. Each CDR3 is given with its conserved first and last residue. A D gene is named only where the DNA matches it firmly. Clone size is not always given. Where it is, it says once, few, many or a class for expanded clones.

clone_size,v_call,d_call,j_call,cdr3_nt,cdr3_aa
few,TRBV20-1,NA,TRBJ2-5,TGCAGCGTTAACCCGGGCCTCCGTTCGGAGACCCAGTACTTC,CSVNPGLRSETQYF
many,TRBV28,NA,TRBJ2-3,TGTGCCAGCAGTTACCCCGACTGGGACACAGATACGCAGTATTTT,CASSYPDWDTDTQYF
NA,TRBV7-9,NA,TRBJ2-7,TGTGCCAGCAGCTTAGCTGGGCGTAACTCCTACGAGCAGTACTTC,CASSLAGRNSYEQYF
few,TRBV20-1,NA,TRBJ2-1,TGCAGTGCTAGAGCCCCCACTGCTCTGAGCTCCTACAATGAGCAGTTCTTC,CSARAPTALSSYNEQFF
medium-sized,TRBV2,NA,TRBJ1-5,TGTGCCAGCGTCGACGTTAGCAATCAGCCCCAGCATTTT,CASVDVSNQPQHF
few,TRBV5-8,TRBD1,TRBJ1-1,TGTGCCAGCAGCACTGGGACAGTTGCCATGAACACTGAAGCTTTCTTT,CASSTGTVAMNTEAFF
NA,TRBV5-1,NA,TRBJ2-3,TGCGCCAGCAGCTTGACCCCCACAGGGAACCCGAGGACCACAGATACGCAGTATTTT,CASSLTPTGNPRTTDTQYF
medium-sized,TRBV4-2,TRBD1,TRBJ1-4,TGTGCCAGCAGCCAAGAAAATAGGGACAGGGTAGAAAAACTGTTTTTT,CASSQENRDRVEKLFF
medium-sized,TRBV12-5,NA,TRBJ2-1,TGTGCTAGTGGTCGGGGAGGTGACTACAATGAGCAGTTCTTC,CASGRGGDYNEQFF
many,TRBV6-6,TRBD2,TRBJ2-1,TGTGCCAGCAGTTACCTTGCGGGAGGTTCAGGAGAGCAGTTCTTC,CASSYLAGGSGEQFF
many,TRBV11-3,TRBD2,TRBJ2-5,TGTGCCAGCAGCCCCCAGGGGAGACTAGCGGGAGGTCCCCAGTACTTC,CASSPQGRLAGGPQYF
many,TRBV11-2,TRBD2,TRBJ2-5,TGTGCCAGCAGCAGCGGGAGAGAGACCCAGTACTTC,CASSSGRETQYF
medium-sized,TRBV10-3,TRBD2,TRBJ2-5,TGTGCCATCAGTGGAAGTAATAGCGGGGTTGAGACCCAGTACTTC,CAISGSNSGVETQYF
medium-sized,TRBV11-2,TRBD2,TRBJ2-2,TGTGCCAGCAGCCTAGTTAGCGGGAGCGGCACCGGGGAGCTGTTTTTT,CASSLVSGSGTGELFF
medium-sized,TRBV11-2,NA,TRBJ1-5,TGTGCCAGCAGCCGGAAGGGTAAGGGTCAGCCCCAGCATTTT,CASSRKGKGQPQHF
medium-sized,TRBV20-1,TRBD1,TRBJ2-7,TGCAGTGCCACCACTGTGACAGGGGCCGAGCAGTACTTC,CSATTVTGAEQYF
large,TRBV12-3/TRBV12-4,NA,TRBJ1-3,TGTGCCAGCAGCCCTGGCTCAAACACCATATATTTT,CASSPGSNTIYF
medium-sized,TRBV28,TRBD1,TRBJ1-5,TGTGCCACCCTATCGACGCAGGGGGCTCGGTTAAGCAATCAGCCCCAGCATTTT,CATLSTQGARLSNQPQHF
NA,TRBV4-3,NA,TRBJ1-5,TGCGCCAGCAGCCAAGATCACGGGAGTTATAGCAATCAGCCCCAGCATTTT,CASSQDHGSYSNQPQHF
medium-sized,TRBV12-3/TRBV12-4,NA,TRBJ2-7,TGTGCCAGCAGTGGGACACAATACGAGCAGTACTTC,CASSGTQYEQYF
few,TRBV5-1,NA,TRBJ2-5,TGCGCCAGCAGCCGAGATGGACCCTCCCAAGGGACCCAGTACTTC,CASSRDGPSQGTQYF
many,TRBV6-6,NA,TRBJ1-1,TGTGCCAGCAGTTACTCGGACCCAGACACTGAAGCTTTCTTT,CASSYSDPDTEAFF
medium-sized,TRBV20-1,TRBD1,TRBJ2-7,TGCAGTGCTAAGGGGACAGGGTCCTACGAGCAGTACTTC,CSAKGTGSYEQYF
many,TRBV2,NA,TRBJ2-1,TGTGCCAGCAGTGAACAGGGTGGCGGTGAGCAGTTCTTC,CASSEQGGGEQFF
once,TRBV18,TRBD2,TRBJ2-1,TGTGCCAGCTCATTGGGACTAGCGGAACTCAATGAGCAGTTCTTC,CASSLGLAELNEQFF
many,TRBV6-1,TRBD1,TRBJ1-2,TGTGCCAGCAGTGAAGCGCAACATGGAACAGGGGAATATGGCTACACCTTC,CASSEAQHGTGEYGYTF
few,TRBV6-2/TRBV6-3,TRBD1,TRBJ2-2,TGTGCCAGCAGTAACAGGGGGAGAGACACCGAGGAGCTGTTTTTT,CASSNRGRDTEELFF
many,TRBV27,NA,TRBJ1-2,TGTGCCAGCAGTTACAATACTAACTATGGCTACACCTTC,CASSYNTNYGYTF
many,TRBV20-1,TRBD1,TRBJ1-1,TGCAGTGCTCAGCGGGACAGGGCAGAAGCTTTCTTT,CSAQRDRAEAFF
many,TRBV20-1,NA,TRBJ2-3,TGCAGTGCAAACCTAGGACAGCCCGGCCGTGGTACGCAGTATTTT,CSANLGQPGRGTQYF